This TCR beta chain was captured by sequencing in a study of identifying expanded T cells in peripheral blood. Comment on this clone: Antigen specificity is unknown.

Repertoires were generated with immunoSEQ multiplex PCR, while TCRdb's copy carries only in-frame clones and drops some. This table holds around 85,000 clones, approximately 89% found once. CDR1 is MNHNY, CDR2 SVGAGI, per germline (reference sequence). The CDR3 is 16 amino acids. Trimming took 0 bases from V and 3 from J, leaving 12 bases between them. Overall study results and limits: Two-week clone count variance significantly increased as total template count grew.

The chain uses TRBV6-6 and TRBJ2-1; TRBD2 might be the D (6 bases). The sequencing input was blood. This clonotype was sampled from a person between 18 and 75 years old in good health. CDR3 DNA sequence: TGTGCCAGCAGTTACTCATCGGGAGTCAGCTACAATGAGCAGTTCTTC. It specifies CASSYSSGVSYNEQFF.